These T cell receptor beta chains were read from a single sample in a study of beta chain features in type 1 diabetes. Clones were sequenced by immunoSEQ multiplex PCR, and TCRdb holds only the in-frame ones, with some missing. The sample shows 300,000 to 350,000 clones, roughly 15% of them seen only once. The sequenced sample consisted of central memory CD4+ T cells from blood. These receptors originate from a man aged 30 to 39 in good health. Each CDR3 is given with its conserved first and last residue. Fields, in order: clone size, V gene, J gene, D gene, CDR3 DNA, CDR3 protein. A D gene is named only where the DNA matches it firmly. The size field is filled for only some rows; it gives once, few, many or a size class.

>few|TRBV7-9|TRBJ1-1|TRBD1
TGTGCCAGCAGCGAAACCGGGACAGGGTCCACTGAAGCTTTCTTT
CASSETGTGSTEAFF
>few|TRBV5-5|TRBJ1-1|NA
TGTGCCAGCAGGGGTGGGGGACGAGTGAACACTGAAGCTTTCTTT
CASRGGGRVNTEAFF
>NA|TRBV7-2|TRBJ2-3|NA
TGTGCCAGCAGCTGGGACAGGCCGGGAGGGCAGTATTTT
CASSWDRPGGQYF
>NA|TRBV6-5|TRBJ1-5|NA
TGTGCCAGCAGTTCCGGGCATCAGGTTCAGCCCCAGCATTTT
CASSSGHQVQPQHF
>few|TRBV29-1|TRBJ2-3|NA
TGCAGCGTTGAAGATCGGAGCGCTAGCACAGATACGCAGTATTTT
CSVEDRSASTDTQYF
>NA|TRBV6-5|TRBJ2-5|NA
TGTGCCATCAGTGATTTTGGGAAAGAGACCCAGTACTTC
CAISDFGKETQYF
>NA|TRBV2|TRBJ2-2|NA
TGTGCCAGCAGTGAGGACTCCCTCGGGGAGCTGTTTTTT
CASSEDSLGELFF
>NA|TRBV5-1|TRBJ2-3|NA
TGCGCCAGCAGCTTCGAGGCGTTGCCCACAGATACGCAGTATTTT
CASSFEALPTDTQYF
>few|TRBV5-1|TRBJ1-1|NA
TGCGCCAGCAGCTTGGAATCTAGGGTGGGCGCTGAAGCTTTCTTT
CASSLESRVGAEAFF
>few|TRBV29-1|TRBJ1-5|TRBD1
TGCAGCGTTGCGACAGGGATAAATCAGCCCCAGCATTTT
CSVATGINQPQHF
>NA|TRBV4-1|TRBJ1-3|NA
TGCGCCAGCAGCCAAGCGGGGGCGGCGGTTGGAAACACCATATATTTT
CASSQAGAAVGNTIYF
>NA|TRBV6-1|TRBJ2-5|TRBD1
TGTGCCAGCAGTCAGGGACAGCAGCAAGAGACCCAGTACTTC
CASSQGQQQETQYF
>NA|TRBV6-5|TRBJ2-2|NA
TGTGCCAGCAGTCGTCCCGGGGTGAGCACCGGGGAGCTGTTTTTT
CASSRPGVSTGELFF
>NA|TRBV2|TRBJ1-2|NA
TGTGCCAGCAGTGAACCGAGCAGGCCCCCGCTGGCCTTC
CASSEPSRPPLAF
>NA|TRBV27|TRBJ2-1|NA
TGTGCCAGCAGCCTTCGGGGGACAGAAAATGAGCAGTTCTTC
CASSLRGTENEQFF
>NA|TRBV9|TRBJ2-5|TRBD2
TGTGCCAGCAGCCCTGGACTAGGTAGTGAGACCCAGTACTTC
CASSPGLGSETQYF
>few|TRBV6-6|TRBJ1-1|TRBD1
TGTGCCAGCAGACGCCTCAGGGGGCATGGGAGTGAAGCTTTCTTT
CASRRLRGHGSEAFF
>few|TRBV4-3|TRBJ2-3|TRBD2
TGCGCCAGCAGCCAAGGGATCCTGCGGGGGGGCGCAGATACGCAGTATTTT
CASSQGILRGGADTQYF
>once|TRBV7-2|TRBJ1-1|NA
TGTGCCAGCAGCAAAGACATGAACACTGAAGCTTTCTTT
CASSKDMNTEAFF
>NA|TRBV6-6|TRBJ2-5|NA
TGTGCCAGCAGTACCGATAGAGAGACCCAGTACTTC
CASSTDRETQYF
>NA|TRBV11-2|TRBJ1-6|NA
TGTGCCAGCAGCTCACCCCCCGGGGGCAGGGTTAATTCACCCCTCCACTTT
CASSSPPGGRVNSPLHF
>few|TRBV7-9|TRBJ1-2|NA
TGTGCCAGCAGCCCCGCCGCTTTAAGGGTTGGCTATGGCTACACCTTC
CASSPAALRVGYGYTF
>NA|TRBV4-2|TRBJ2-5|TRBD2
TGTGCCAGCAGCCAAGATGCTCGCGGGAGTTTGGAGACCCAGTACTTC
CASSQDARGSLETQYF
>few|TRBV5-1|TRBJ2-7|NA
TGCGCCAGCAGCTTGGCTCAGGGCTACGAGCAGTACTTC
CASSLAQGYEQYF
>NA|TRBV7-2|TRBJ1-2|TRBD1
TGTGCCACCCAGGACAGGGGCGCCTCTAACTATGGCTACACCTTC
CATQDRGASNYGYTF
>few|TRBV28|TRBJ1-1|TRBD1
TGTGCCAGCACTAGGACAGGGCCGAACACTGAAGCTTTCTTT
CASTRTGPNTEAFF